The entry below gives a single TCR beta chain sequence along with its context. These data come from a study of CD8 T cells in Susac syndrome. With random hexamers, roughly 0.5 to 1 ug RNA was reverse transcribed. immunoSEQ multiplex PCR amplified TCR beta CDR3 across 54 Vbeta, 13 Jbeta. TCRdb re-analysed the immunoSEQ multiplex PCR reads in MiXCR, keeping a single row per CDR3 protein. The sample has under 200,000 distinct CDR3 sequences, just under 95% seen once. Source material: CD4+ T cells from PBMCs. The TCR comes from a human donor in good health.

The CDR3: CSAWIYEKLFF. In DNA form, the CDR3 reads TGCAGTGCCTGGATATACGAAAAACTGTTTTTT. The chain has TRBV20-1 and TRBJ1-4; D remains unclear. Trimming took 6 bases from V and 8 from J, leaving 10 bases between them. The CDR3 has 11 amino acids. Germline assignment: CDR1 DFQATT and CDR2 SNEGSKA (reference sequence).